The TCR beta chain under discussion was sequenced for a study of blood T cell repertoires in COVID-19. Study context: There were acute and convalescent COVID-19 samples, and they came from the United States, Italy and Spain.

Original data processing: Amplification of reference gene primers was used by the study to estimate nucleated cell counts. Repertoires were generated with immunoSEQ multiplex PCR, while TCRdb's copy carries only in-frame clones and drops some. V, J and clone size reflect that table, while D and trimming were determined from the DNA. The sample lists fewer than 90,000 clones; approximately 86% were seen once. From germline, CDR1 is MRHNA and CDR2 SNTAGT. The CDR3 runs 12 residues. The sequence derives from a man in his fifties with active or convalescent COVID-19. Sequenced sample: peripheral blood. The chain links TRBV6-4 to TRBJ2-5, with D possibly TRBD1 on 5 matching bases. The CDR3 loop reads CAKGEQKETQYF. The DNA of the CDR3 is TGTGCTAAAGGGGAACAGAAAGAGACCCAGTACTTC.